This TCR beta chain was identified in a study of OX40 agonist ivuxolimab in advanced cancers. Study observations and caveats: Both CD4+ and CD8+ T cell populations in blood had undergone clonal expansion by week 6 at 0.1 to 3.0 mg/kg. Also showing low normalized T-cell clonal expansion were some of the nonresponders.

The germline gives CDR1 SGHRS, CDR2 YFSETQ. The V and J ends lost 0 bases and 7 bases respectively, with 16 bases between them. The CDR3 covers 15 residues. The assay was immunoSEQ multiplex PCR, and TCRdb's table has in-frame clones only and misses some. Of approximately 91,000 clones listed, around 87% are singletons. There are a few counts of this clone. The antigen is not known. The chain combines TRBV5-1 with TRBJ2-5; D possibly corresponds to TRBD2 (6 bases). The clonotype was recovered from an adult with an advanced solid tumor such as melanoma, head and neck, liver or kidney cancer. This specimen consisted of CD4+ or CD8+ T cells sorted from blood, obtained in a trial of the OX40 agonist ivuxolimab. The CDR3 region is CASSLGGTGLATQYF. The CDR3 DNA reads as TGCGCCAGCAGCTTGGGTGGGACTGGCCTTGCGACCCAGTACTTC.